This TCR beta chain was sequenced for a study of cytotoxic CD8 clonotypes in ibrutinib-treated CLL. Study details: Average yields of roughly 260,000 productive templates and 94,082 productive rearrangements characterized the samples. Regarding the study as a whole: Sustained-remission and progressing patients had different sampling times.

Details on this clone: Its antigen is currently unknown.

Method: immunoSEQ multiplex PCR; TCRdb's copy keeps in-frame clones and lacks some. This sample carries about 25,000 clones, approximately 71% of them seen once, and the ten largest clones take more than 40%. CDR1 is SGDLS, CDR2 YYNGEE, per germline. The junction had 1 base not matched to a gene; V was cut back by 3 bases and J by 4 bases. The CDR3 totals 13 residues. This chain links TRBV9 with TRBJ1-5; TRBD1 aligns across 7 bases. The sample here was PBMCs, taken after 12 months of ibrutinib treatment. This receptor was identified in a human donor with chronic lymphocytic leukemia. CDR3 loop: CASSEGQNQPQHF. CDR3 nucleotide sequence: TGTGCCAGCAGCGAGGGACAGAATCAGCCCCAGCATTTT. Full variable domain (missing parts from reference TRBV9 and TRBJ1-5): DSGVTQTPKHLITATGQRVTLRCSPRSGDLSVYWYQQSLDQGLQFLIQYYNGEERAKGNILERFSAQQFPDLHSELNLSSLELGDSALYFCASSEGQNQPQHFGDGTRLSIL.